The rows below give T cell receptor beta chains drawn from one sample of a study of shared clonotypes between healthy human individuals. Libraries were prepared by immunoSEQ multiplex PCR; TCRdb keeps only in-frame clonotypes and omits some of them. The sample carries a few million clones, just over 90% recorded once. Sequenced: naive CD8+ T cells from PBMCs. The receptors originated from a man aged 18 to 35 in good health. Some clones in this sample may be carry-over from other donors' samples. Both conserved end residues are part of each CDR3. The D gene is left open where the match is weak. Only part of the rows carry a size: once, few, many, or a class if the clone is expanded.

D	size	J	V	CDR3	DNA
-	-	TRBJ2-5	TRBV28	CASRRLLGSQETQYF	TGTGCCAGCCGTCGGTTGCTGGGGTCCCAAGAGACCCAGTACTTC
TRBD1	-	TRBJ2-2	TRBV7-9	CASSKPLGDRAANTGELFF	TGTGCCAGCAGCAAACCCTTGGGGGACAGGGCCGCGAACACCGGGGAGCTGTTTTTT
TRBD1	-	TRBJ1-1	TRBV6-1	CAASGQGASEAFF	TGTGCCGCATCTGGACAGGGGGCTTCTGAAGCTTTCTTT
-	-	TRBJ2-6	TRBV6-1	CASSEAYRASGANVLTF	TGTGCCAGCAGTGAAGCGTACAGGGCGTCTGGGGCCAACGTCCTGACTTTC
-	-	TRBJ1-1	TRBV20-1	CGDGRNTEAFF	TGCGGAGATGGGAGGAACACTGAAGCTTTCTTT
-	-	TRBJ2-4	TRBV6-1	CASEQGRRGNIQYF	TGTGCCTCAGAACAGGGGAGGAGGGGAAACATTCAGTACTTC
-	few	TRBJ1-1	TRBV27	CASSILPGHTEAFF	TGTGCCAGCAGTATACTTCCGGGACACACTGAAGCTTTCTTT
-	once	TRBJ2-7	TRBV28	CASRSRGRYEQYF	TGTGCCAGCAGAAGCAGGGGTCGGTACGAGCAGTACTTC
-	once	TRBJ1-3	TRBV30	CAWSVPGWGNTIYF	TGTGCCTGGAGTGTACCGGGATGGGGAAACACCATATATTTT
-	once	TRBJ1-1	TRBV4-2	CASSQEIRPTEAFF	TGTGCCAGCAGCCAGGAGATACGACCTACTGAAGCTTTCTTT
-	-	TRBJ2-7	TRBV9	CASSVGVMGYEQYF	TGTGCCAGCAGCGTAGGAGTTATGGGGTACGAGCAGTACTTC
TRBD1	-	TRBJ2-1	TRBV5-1	CASSLQGANEQFF	TGCGCCAGCAGCTTACAGGGGGCAAATGAGCAGTTCTTC
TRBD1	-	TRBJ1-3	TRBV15	CATSARQGATISGNTIYF	TGTGCCACCAGCGCCCGACAGGGGGCAACCATCTCTGGAAACACCATATATTTT
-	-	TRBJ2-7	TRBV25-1	CASKGGSLLYEQYF	TGTGCCAGCAAAGGGGGGTCCCTACTCTACGAGCAGTACTTC
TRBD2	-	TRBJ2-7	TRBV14	CASTRTGGVREQYF	TGTGCCAGTACTAGGACGGGAGGGGTGCGGGAGCAGTACTTC
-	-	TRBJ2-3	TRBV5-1	CASSSDYSRQYF	TGCGCCAGCAGCTCCGACTATAGTAGGCAGTATTTT
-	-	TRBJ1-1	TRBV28	CASSPSTSGWAEAFF	TGTGCCAGCAGTCCTTCGACCTCCGGGTGGGCTGAAGCTTTCTTT
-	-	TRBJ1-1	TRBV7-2	CASSSVSQGIGGMRAFF	TGTGCCAGCAGCTCCGTCTCCCAGGGAATAGGAGGTATGCGAGCTTTCTTT
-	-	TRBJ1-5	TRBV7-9	CASSRSDSNQPQHF	TGTGCCAGCAGCCGCAGTGATAGCAATCAGCCCCAGCATTTT
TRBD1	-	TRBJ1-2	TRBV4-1	CASSQANPGQGSAGYTF	TGCGCCAGCAGCCAAGCTAACCCGGGACAGGGTTCGGCTGGCTACACCTTC
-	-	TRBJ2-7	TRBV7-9	CASSLAGSSYEQYF	TGTGCCAGCAGCTTAGCGGGAAGCTCCTACGAGCAGTACTTC
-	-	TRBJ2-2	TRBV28	CASIPPGHTNTGELFF	TGTGCCAGCATCCCTCCGGGACACACGAACACCGGGGAGCTGTTTTTT
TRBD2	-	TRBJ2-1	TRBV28	CASSPRTSGSPFSYNEQFF	TGTGCCAGCAGTCCGAGGACTAGCGGGAGCCCCTTCTCCTACAATGAGCAGTTCTTC
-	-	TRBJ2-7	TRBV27	CASSLGEGAYEQYF	TGTGCCAGCAGTTTAGGAGAGGGAGCATACGAGCAGTACTTC
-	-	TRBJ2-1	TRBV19	CASSMRYNEQFF	TGTGCCAGTAGTATGCGCTACAATGAGCAGTTCTTC
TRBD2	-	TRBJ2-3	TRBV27	CASRLTGLADTQYF	TGTGCCAGCAGATTAACGGGACTAGCCGATACGCAGTATTTT
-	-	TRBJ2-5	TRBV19	CASSERQGVWAGGPETQYF	TGTGCCAGTAGTGAAAGACAGGGGGTCTGGGCGGGAGGACCTGAGACCCAGTACTTC
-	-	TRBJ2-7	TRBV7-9	CASSLVSSVGEQYF	TGTGCCAGCAGCTTAGTGTCGTCCGTGGGCGAGCAGTACTTC
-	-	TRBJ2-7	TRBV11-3	CASSLEGSLGYEQYF	TGTGCCAGCAGCTTAGAGGGCAGTCTGGGGTACGAGCAGTACTTC
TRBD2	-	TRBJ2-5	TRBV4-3	CASSLGEAGERQETQYF	TGCGCCAGCAGCCTAGGGGAAGCGGGAGAGAGGCAAGAGACCCAGTACTTC
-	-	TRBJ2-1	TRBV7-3	CASSSYSGSNEQFF	TGTGCCAGCAGCTCCTATTCGGGAAGTAATGAGCAGTTCTTC
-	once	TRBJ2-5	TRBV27	CASRIGSGETQYF	TGTGCCAGCAGAATAGGTTCGGGTGAGACCCAGTACTTC
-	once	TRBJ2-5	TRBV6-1	CASSGRGVGRETQYF	TGTGCCAGCAGTGGACGAGGGGTGGGAAGGGAGACCCAGTACTTC
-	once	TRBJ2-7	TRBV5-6	CASSFSYSETYEQYF	TGTGCCAGCAGCTTTTCCTACAGCGAGACCTACGAGCAGTACTTC
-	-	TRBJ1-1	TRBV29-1	CSVEEPDRNTEAFF	TGCAGCGTTGAGGAACCGGACAGGAACACTGAAGCTTTCTTT
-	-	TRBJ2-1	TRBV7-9	CASSSWIDEQFF	TGTGCCAGCAGCTCGTGGATCGATGAGCAGTTCTTC
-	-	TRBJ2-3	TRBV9	CASSVTRQEAGDTQYF	TGTGCCAGCAGCGTGACCAGACAGGAAGCGGGAGATACGCAGTATTTT
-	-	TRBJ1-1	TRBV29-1	CSGKIGTNTEAFF	TGCAGCGGAAAGATAGGGACGAACACTGAAGCTTTCTTT
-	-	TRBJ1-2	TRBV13	CASSSKGRGLGYGYTF	TGTGCCAGCAGCTCCAAGGGCCGGGGTTTAGGATATGGCTACACCTTC
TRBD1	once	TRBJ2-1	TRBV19	CASSSGQGAYNEQFF	TGTGCCAGCTCGTCGGGACAGGGGGCCTACAATGAGCAGTTCTTC
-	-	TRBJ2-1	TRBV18	CASSPDRGSYNEQFF	TGTGCCAGCTCACCAGATCGGGGAAGCTACAATGAGCAGTTCTTC
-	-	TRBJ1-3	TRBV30	CAWMRTTNRPSGNTIYF	TGTGCCTGGATGAGGACAACGAATAGACCCTCTGGAAACACCATATATTTT
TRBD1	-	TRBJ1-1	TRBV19	CASSPERGLGPEAFF	TGTGCCAGTAGTCCCGAAAGGGGGCTCGGGCCTGAAGCTTTCTTT
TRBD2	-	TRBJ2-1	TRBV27	CASSPGTSLHEQFF	TGTGCCAGCAGTCCCGGGACTAGCCTCCATGAGCAGTTCTTC
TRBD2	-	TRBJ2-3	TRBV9	CASSASGSTDTQYF	TGTGCCAGCAGCGCTAGCGGGAGCACAGATACGCAGTATTTT
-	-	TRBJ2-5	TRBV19	CASSRGFSETQYF	TGTGCCAGTAGTAGAGGGTTTTCAGAGACCCAGTACTTC
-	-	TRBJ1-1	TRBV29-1	CSVEAGSTEAFF	TGCAGCGTTGAAGCAGGTTCCACTGAAGCTTTCTTT
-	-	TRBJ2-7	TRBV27	CASSPRGRGITSYEQYF	TGTGCCAGCAGCCCGCGCGGGCGAGGGATTACCTCCTACGAGCAGTACTTC
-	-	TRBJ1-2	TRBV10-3	CAISESRQGNYGYTF	TGTGCCATCAGTGAGTCGAGGCAGGGGAACTATGGCTACACCTTC
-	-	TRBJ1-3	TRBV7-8	CASSLDFGNTIYF	TGTGCCAGCAGCTTAGACTTCGGAAACACCATATATTTT
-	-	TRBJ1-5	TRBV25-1	CASSEFSGPDQPQHF	TGTGCCAGCAGTGAATTCTCTGGGCCCGATCAGCCCCAGCATTTT
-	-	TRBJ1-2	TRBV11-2	CASSPSLGGRGYGYTF	TGTGCCAGCAGCCCAAGCCTCGGGGGGCGCGGGTATGGCTACACCTTC
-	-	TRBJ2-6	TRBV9	CASSVAKGSGANVLTF	TGTGCCAGCAGCGTAGCTAAGGGGTCTGGGGCCAACGTCCTGACTTTC
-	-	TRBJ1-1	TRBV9	CASSADSGNTEAFF	TGTGCCAGCAGCGCGGACAGCGGGAACACTGAAGCTTTCTTT
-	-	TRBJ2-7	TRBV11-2	CASSLDYEQYF	TGTGCCAGCAGCCTCGACTACGAGCAGTACTTC